One sample yielded the 15 T cell receptor beta chains listed below, sequenced in a study of PD-1 blockade in classical Hodgkin lymphoma. Sequenced by immunoSEQ multiplex PCR; TCRdb stores in-frame clones only, minus some. The sample gives 26,000 or so clones, 72% of which show up once; around 4% is in the top ten. The time point is: cycle 4 day 1 (C4D1), after six to seven weeks of nivolumab. Every patient relapsed after autologous stem cell transplantation, and brentuximab vedotin exposure varied. The material sequenced was peripheral blood mononuclear cells (PBMCs), taken before the fourth cycle of nivolumab. The receptors stem from a human donor with classical Hodgkin lymphoma.

This chain joins TRBV10-2 and TRBJ1-4, with D possibly being TRBD1 (6 bases). The CDR3 contains 15 residues. Trimming stripped 8 bases from V and 0 bases from J, with 13 bases between. In germline, CDR1 is WSHSY, CDR2 SAAADI. Here the CDR3 DNA reads TGCGCCAGCGTGAAGGGGGTGGCAACTAATGAAAAACTGTTTTTT. This encodes CASVKGVATNEKLFF.

This clone was seen just once. The chain recombines TRBV7-6 with TRBJ2-6; D unclear. Trimming stripped 1 base from V and 0 bases from J, with 7 bases between. In germline, CDR1 is SGHVS, CDR2 FNYEAQ. This CDR3 is built from 16 residues. The DNA for the CDR3 is TGTGCCAGCAGCTTAGGTCGGAGCTCTGGGGCCAACGTCCTGACTTTC. This sequence encodes CASSLGRSSGANVLTF.

The chain carries TRBV4-3 and TRBJ2-7; TRBD1 matches 7 bases. Germline V CDR1 and CDR2: LGHNA, YSLEER. This CDR3 spans 15 amino acids. V was clipped by 4 bases and J by 3 bases; unmatched bases: 9. As DNA, the CDR3 is TGCGCCAGCAGCCTTTATACGGGACAGTTCTACGAGCAGTACTTC. This gives the protein CASSLYTGQFYEQYF.

The chain joins TRBV29-1 to TRBJ2-7; perhaps D is TRBD1 or TRBD2 (5 bases each). The CDR3 loop spans 12 amino acids. V lost 6 bases and J lost 5, with 14 bases in between. The germline V gene has CDR1 SQVTM and CDR2 ANQGSEA. CDR3 DNA sequence: TGCAGCGTGCAGAGGGGTAGTCACGAGCAGTACTTC. It is translated as CSVQRGSHEQYF.

CDR3 sequence (DNA): TGTGCCAGCAGTTCTGGGGCAGGGATGGACACTGAAGCTTTCTTT. Encoded protein: CASSSGAGMDTEAFF. V and J are TRBV27 and TRBJ1-1; maybe TRBD1 (5 bases). V lost 4 bases and J lost 3, with 15 bases in between. The CDR3 totals 15 residues. Germline CDR1 reads MNHEY; CDR2 reads SMNVEV (reference sequence).

This chain uses TRBV4-1 with TRBJ2-5; TRBD2 might be the D (5 bases). The CDR3 contains 15 residues. CDR1 is MGHRA, CDR2 YSYEKL, per germline. Trimming shortened V by 0 bases and J by 2 bases, and 10 bases separated the two germline ends. The CDR3 DNA sequence: TGCGCCAGCAGCCAAGATGCTCCGGGGCAAGAGACCCAGTACTTC. Its translation is CASSQDAPGQETQYF.

The CDR3 is CASRLGDRTEAFF. The CDR3 region has the DNA TGTGCCAGCCGATTAGGGGATAGGACTGAAGCTTTCTTT. The chain has TRBV7-9 and TRBJ1-1; D possibly corresponds to TRBD1 (5 bases). This CDR3 has 13 residues. The V gene lost 8 bases and the J gene lost 5 bases, with 15 bases spanning the gap. Germline assignment: CDR1 SEHNR and CDR2 FQNEAQ (reference sequence). The whole variable domain, filled in from reference TRBV7-9 and TRBJ1-1, reads DTGVSQNPRHKITKRGQNVTFRCDPISEHNRLYWYRQTLGQGPEFLTYFQNEAQLEKSRLLSDRFSAERPKGSFSTLEIQRTEQGDSAMYLCASRLGDRTEAFFGQGTRLTVV.

This clone was seen only once. This rearrangement joins TRBV4-2 to TRBJ2-7; TRBD1 matches at 10 bases. Germline CDR1 LGHNA, CDR2 YNFKEQ. The V and J ends lost 3 bases and 1 base, in that order; junction bases with no gene match: 12. The CDR3 contains 18 residues. CDR3 region: CASSQGLPGQGPSYEQYF. The CDR3 DNA reads TGTGCCAGCAGCCAGGGACTCCCGGGACAGGGGCCTTCCTACGAGCAGTACTTC.

The J gene is TRBJ1-3, the V gene TRBV30, with 8 nucleotides matching TRBD1. The CDR3 runs to 14 residues. Germline CDR1 GTSNPN, CDR2 SVGIG (reference sequence). V gave up 3 bases and J gave up 3 bases; unmatched junction bases: 4. The chain's CDR3 is CAWSFGQGGNTIYF. The CDR3 nucleotides read TGTGCCTGGAGCTTCGGACAGGGTGGAAACACCATATATTTT.

The chain's CDR3 is CASSPQRLNEQFF. CDR3 nucleotides: TGTGCCAGCAGCCCTCAGCGACTCAATGAGCAGTTCTTC. The genes are TRBV13 and TRBJ2-1, with D unresolved. The length of the CDR3 is 13 residues. Trimming pared 5 bases from V and 6 bases from J, leaving 11 bases between. Germline loops: CDR1 PRHDT, CDR2 FYEKMQ (reference sequence).

The chain combines TRBV4-3 with TRBJ1-2; D gene ambiguous. This CDR3 comprises 17 residues. The V end lost 5 bases, the J end lost 4 bases, and 23 bases lay between the germline ends. CDR1 is LGHNA and CDR2 is YSLEER in the germline V gene. The CDR3 reads CASSIGPRRRKTYGYTF. CDR3 DNA sequence: TGCGCCAGCAGCATTGGGCCAAGACGTCGAAAGACCTATGGCTACACCTTC.

The chain carries TRBV29-1 and TRBJ2-1; TRBD2 agrees at 7 bases. Trimming cost V 8 bases and J 0 bases; bases outside gene matches: 10. Germline V CDR1 and CDR2: SQVTM, ANQGSEA. The CDR3 consists of 15 residues. The CDR3 reads CSSAASGTSYNEQFF. Written as DNA, the CDR3 is TGCAGCTCAGCAGCCAGCGGGACCTCCTACAATGAGCAGTTCTTC.

Only a few counts were recorded for this clone. The chain employs TRBV19 and TRBJ1-2; D gene ambiguous. V was clipped by 3 bases and J by 3 bases, with 8 bases between them. Germline assignment: CDR1 LNHDA and CDR2 SQIVND (reference sequence). This CDR3 has 13 amino acids. CDR3 residues: CASSIPADYGYTF. For the CDR3, the DNA is TGTGCCAGTAGTATCCCAGCAGACTATGGCTACACCTTC. Filled out from reference TRBV19 and TRBJ1-2, the complete variable domain reads DGGITQSPKYLFRKEGQNVTLSCEQNLNHDAMYWYRQDPGQGLRLIYYSQIVNDFQKGDIAEGYSVSREKKESFPLTVTSAQKNPTAFYLCASSIPADYGYTFGSGTRLTVV.

V and J are TRBV4-3 and TRBJ2-7; TRBD2 agrees at 7 bases. The CDR3 consists of 14 residues. J gave up 1 base and V 5 bases, and 5 bases lay outside the gene matches. Germline V gene sequence: CDR1 LGHNA, CDR2 YSLEER. This chain's CDR3 is CASSGGVRSYEQYF. CDR3 DNA: TGCGCCAGCAGCGGGGGGGTAAGGTCCTACGAGCAGTACTTC.

The rearrangement uses TRBV27 and TRBJ2-6; TRBD1 might be the D (6 bases). CDR1 MNHEY and CDR2 SMNVEV come from the germline V gene (reference sequence). The V end was cut by 3 bases, the J end by 2 bases, with 14 bases between. The CDR3 has 17 residues. DNA for the CDR3: TGTGCCAGCAGTTTTACTTCAGGGGTGACTGGGGCCAACGTCCTGACTTTC. Encoded protein: CASSFTSGVTGANVLTF.